The rows below give T cell receptor beta chains drawn from one sample of a study of cytomegalovirus exposure and HLA in healthy donors. Produced via immunoSEQ multiplex PCR; TCRdb's table is partial and in-frame only. The sample comprises around 200,000 clones, almost 80% of which are singletons, and around 2% rests with the top ten. Material for sequencing was PBMCs. The receptors derive from a young man in good health and CMV-seronegative. Both conserved end residues are part of each CDR3. The order of the fields is clone size, D gene, V gene, J gene, CDR3 DNA, CDR3 protein. D genes are given only for firm matches. Expanded clones get a size class; other rows say once, few or many, or leave the size out.

clone size: NA
D gene: NA
V gene: TRBV30
J gene: TRBJ1-1
CDR3 DNA: TGTGCCTGGAGTGGGACAAGGGCTGAAGCTTTCTTT
CDR3 protein: CAWSGTRAEAFF

clone size: NA
D gene: NA
V gene: TRBV28
J gene: TRBJ1-5
CDR3 DNA: TGTGCCAGCAGTCCTCTACCGGGTCAGCCCCAGCATTTT
CDR3 protein: CASSPLPGQPQHF

clone size: NA
D gene: TRBD1
V gene: TRBV4-2
J gene: TRBJ1-1
CDR3 DNA: TGTGCCAGCAGCCAAGGTCCGGGACAGGGTTCCCTCACTGAAGCTTTCTTT
CDR3 protein: CASSQGPGQGSLTEAFF

clone size: NA
D gene: TRBD2
V gene: TRBV7-9
J gene: TRBJ2-7
CDR3 DNA: TGTGCCAGCAGCTTCTCAGCGGGAGTGGACTACGAGCAGTACTTC
CDR3 protein: CASSFSAGVDYEQYF

clone size: NA
D gene: TRBD1
V gene: TRBV4-2
J gene: TRBJ1-5
CDR3 DNA: TGTGCCAGCAGCCAAGGGGGGACAGGACGGGACTGGGCCCAGCATTTT
CDR3 protein: CASSQGGTGRDWAQHF

clone size: NA
D gene: TRBD1
V gene: TRBV28
J gene: TRBJ1-1
CDR3 DNA: TGTGCCAGCAGTTTAACTAACAGGGGTGCAATGAACACTGAAGCTTTCTTT
CDR3 protein: CASSLTNRGAMNTEAFF

clone size: NA
D gene: NA
V gene: TRBV19
J gene: TRBJ2-2
CDR3 DNA: TGTGCCAGCACTCGGGTTGGGGAGCTGTTTTTT
CDR3 protein: CASTRVGELFF

clone size: NA
D gene: NA
V gene: TRBV11-3
J gene: TRBJ2-2
CDR3 DNA: TGTGCCAGCAGCTTAGCCGTCCTCGGCAGCGGATCGCTGGGGGAGCTGTTTTTT
CDR3 protein: CASSLAVLGSGSLGELFF

clone size: NA
D gene: NA
V gene: TRBV28
J gene: TRBJ1-5
CDR3 DNA: TGTGCCAGCAGTTCCGGGGGTAGCAATCAGCCCCAGCATTTT
CDR3 protein: CASSSGGSNQPQHF

clone size: NA
D gene: NA
V gene: TRBV30
J gene: TRBJ1-1
CDR3 DNA: TGTGCCTGGGAGGTGGGGGCCTCGAACACTGAAGCTTTCTTT
CDR3 protein: CAWEVGASNTEAFF

clone size: NA
D gene: NA
V gene: TRBV9
J gene: TRBJ2-3
CDR3 DNA: TGTGCCAGCAGCGTAGTGGCCGACGGAGGGACAGATACGCAGTATTTT
CDR3 protein: CASSVVADGGTDTQYF

clone size: once
D gene: NA
V gene: TRBV6-5
J gene: TRBJ2-3
CDR3 DNA: TGTGCCACCCGCAGTTTCGGGGATACGCAGTATTTT
CDR3 protein: CATRSFGDTQYF

clone size: NA
D gene: NA
V gene: TRBV28
J gene: TRBJ2-7
CDR3 DNA: TGTGCCAGCAGTTCCGCCCGTGGGCAGGGCTACGAGCAGTACTTC
CDR3 protein: CASSSARGQGYEQYF

clone size: NA
D gene: TRBD1
V gene: TRBV28
J gene: TRBJ2-3
CDR3 DNA: TGTGCCAGCAGTTTACTCGGTACAGGGGGAAGGGATACGCAGTATTTT
CDR3 protein: CASSLLGTGGRDTQYF

clone size: NA
D gene: TRBD1
V gene: TRBV11-3
J gene: TRBJ2-7
CDR3 DNA: TGTGCCAGCAGCTTAGATATCCGACAGGGGGCTTACGAGCAGTACTTC
CDR3 protein: CASSLDIRQGAYEQYF

clone size: few
D gene: NA
V gene: TRBV7-8
J gene: TRBJ1-1
CDR3 DNA: TGTGCCAGCAGCTTAGGTGTAGGGACTGGGAACACTGAAGCTTTCTTT
CDR3 protein: CASSLGVGTGNTEAFF

clone size: NA
D gene: NA
V gene: TRBV19
J gene: TRBJ1-2
CDR3 DNA: TGTGCACGGGGGACCCACTATGGCTACACCTTC
CDR3 protein: CARGTHYGYTF

clone size: NA
D gene: TRBD2
V gene: TRBV2
J gene: TRBJ2-7
CDR3 DNA: TGTGCCACCACCGGGGACGGGAGGTCCCTCCACGAGCAGTACTTC
CDR3 protein: CATTGDGRSLHEQYF

clone size: NA
D gene: NA
V gene: TRBV5-4
J gene: TRBJ2-5
CDR3 DNA: TGTGCCAGCAGCTCCCAGGGTCAAGAGACCCAGTACTTC
CDR3 protein: CASSSQGQETQYF

clone size: once
D gene: NA
V gene: TRBV19
J gene: TRBJ2-1
CDR3 DNA: TGTGCCAGTTCACCATCCGGGACTTCCAATGAGCAGTTCTTC
CDR3 protein: CASSPSGTSNEQFF

clone size: NA
D gene: NA
V gene: TRBV18
J gene: TRBJ2-5
CDR3 DNA: TGTGCCAGCTCACCACCCTCCAAGCCCGGGGAGACCCAGTACTTC
CDR3 protein: CASSPPSKPGETQYF

clone size: NA
D gene: TRBD1
V gene: TRBV7-2
J gene: TRBJ1-5
CDR3 DNA: TGTGCCAGCAGCTTAGTCGTGGGACAGGCCCTTAGCAATCAGCCCCAGCATTTT
CDR3 protein: CASSLVVGQALSNQPQHF

clone size: few
D gene: NA
V gene: TRBV4-3
J gene: TRBJ2-3
CDR3 DNA: TGCGCCAGCACCAGTTCGGTGACTGGCACAGATACGCAGTATTTT
CDR3 protein: CASTSSVTGTDTQYF

clone size: NA
D gene: TRBD2
V gene: TRBV2
J gene: TRBJ2-3
CDR3 DNA: TGTGCCAGCAGTGAAGGACTAGCGGGGACAGATACGCAGTATTTT
CDR3 protein: CASSEGLAGTDTQYF

clone size: NA
D gene: TRBD1
V gene: TRBV5-1
J gene: TRBJ1-2
CDR3 DNA: TGCGCCAGCAGCGCGGGACAGCTCCATTTGTACACCTTC
CDR3 protein: CASSAGQLHLYTF

clone size: NA
D gene: NA
V gene: TRBV19
J gene: TRBJ1-5
CDR3 DNA: TGTGCCAGTAGTAGACAGATCTCCTCTCAGCCCCAGCATTTT
CDR3 protein: CASSRQISSQPQHF

clone size: NA
D gene: NA
V gene: TRBV5-1
J gene: TRBJ1-1
CDR3 DNA: TGCGCCAGCAGCTTGGGTGACAGGACGAACACTGAAGCTTTCTTT
CDR3 protein: CASSLGDRTNTEAFF

clone size: NA
D gene: TRBD2
V gene: TRBV27
J gene: TRBJ2-1
CDR3 DNA: TGTGCCAGCAGTGACAGCGGGATATACAATGAGCAGTTCTTC
CDR3 protein: CASSDSGIYNEQFF

clone size: NA
D gene: NA
V gene: TRBV14
J gene: TRBJ1-1
CDR3 DNA: TGTGCCAGCAGCCCGCTACGAACTACTGAAGCTTTCTTT
CDR3 protein: CASSPLRTTEAFF

clone size: once
D gene: TRBD2
V gene: TRBV7-9
J gene: TRBJ2-5
CDR3 DNA: TGTGCCAGCAGCCCGAGTGGGGGGGTCGACTTACAAGAGACCCAGTACTTC
CDR3 protein: CASSPSGGVDLQETQYF

clone size: NA
D gene: NA
V gene: TRBV6-1
J gene: TRBJ1-5
CDR3 DNA: TGTGCCAGCAGTGTAACGGGGATAGGCCCGGACAGCAATCAGCCCCAGCATTTT
CDR3 protein: CASSVTGIGPDSNQPQHF

clone size: NA
D gene: TRBD2
V gene: TRBV9
J gene: TRBJ2-3
CDR3 DNA: TGTGCCAGCAGCGTAAACTCAGCGGGGGGCCCAGATACGCAGTATTTT
CDR3 protein: CASSVNSAGGPDTQYF

clone size: NA
D gene: NA
V gene: TRBV5-1
J gene: TRBJ1-1
CDR3 DNA: TGCGCCAGCAGCTTGGCCAGGGCAGGAGGGACCCACACTGAAGCTTTCTTT
CDR3 protein: CASSLARAGGTHTEAFF

clone size: NA
D gene: NA
V gene: TRBV10-3
J gene: TRBJ2-1
CDR3 DNA: TGTGCCATCAGTGTTGGGCCGACCAATGAGCAGTTCTTC
CDR3 protein: CAISVGPTNEQFF

clone size: NA
D gene: NA
V gene: TRBV5-1
J gene: TRBJ2-3
CDR3 DNA: TGCGCCAGCAGCTTGGCGGGTTTCTATGATACGCAGTATTTT
CDR3 protein: CASSLAGFYDTQYF

clone size: once
D gene: TRBD1
V gene: TRBV6-5
J gene: TRBJ2-3
CDR3 DNA: TGTGCCAGCAGGACCTTCAGGGGGAATACGCAGTATTTT
CDR3 protein: CASRTFRGNTQYF